This T cell receptor (beta chain) derives from a study of PD-1 blockade in classical Hodgkin lymphoma. Regarding time point: cycle 4 day 1 (C4D1), after 5 to 7 weeks of nivolumab. Autologous stem cell transplantation was followed by relapse in every patient, and brentuximab vedotin exposure varied. A remark on this clone: What it binds is not known.

Produced via immunoSEQ multiplex PCR; TCRdb's table is partial and in-frame only. In the table there are around 60,000 clones, about 90% of which are singletons. The study's findings and limits: CD4+ TCR diversity, unlike CD8+, rose significantly by C4D1.

The sample was peripheral blood mononuclear cells (PBMCs), taken before the fourth cycle of nivolumab. This receptor was identified in a human donor with classical Hodgkin lymphoma.

The CDR3 here is CASSQEQGPQPQHF. Here the CDR3 DNA reads TGTGCCAGCAGCCAGGAACAGGGCCCCCAGCCCCAGCATTTT. The genes are TRBV4-2 and TRBJ1-5; perhaps TRBD1 as D (6 bases). The CDR3 length is 14 residues. Germline CDR1 is LGHNA and CDR2 is YNFKEQ. Trimming removed 3 bases at V and 7 bases at J, with 13 bases between.